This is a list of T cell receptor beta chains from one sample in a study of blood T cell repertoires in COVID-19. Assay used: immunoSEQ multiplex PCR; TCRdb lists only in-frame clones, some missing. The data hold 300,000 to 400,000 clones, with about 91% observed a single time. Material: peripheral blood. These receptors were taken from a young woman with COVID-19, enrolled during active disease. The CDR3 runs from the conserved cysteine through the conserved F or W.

CDR3aa: CAWSFGGRVEGTQYF
v_gene: TRBV30
j_gene: TRBJ2-3

CDR3aa: CASSSPANYGYTF
v_gene: TRBV7-9
j_gene: TRBJ1-2

CDR3aa: CASSPGLNSPLHF
v_gene: TRBV18
j_gene: TRBJ1-6

CDR3aa: CASRQRGDFNSPLHF
v_gene: TRBV30
j_gene: TRBJ1-6

CDR3aa: CASSPLGWQEGFNEQFF
v_gene: TRBV7-2
j_gene: TRBJ2-1

CDR3aa: CASSRPNQPQHF
v_gene: TRBV2
j_gene: TRBJ1-5

CDR3aa: CASSITGVSLSGANVLTF
v_gene: TRBV19
j_gene: TRBJ2-6

CDR3aa: CASSPYLGAIYF
v_gene: TRBV3-1/TRBV3-2
j_gene: TRBJ1-3

CDR3aa: CATSREGQTGNTEAFF
v_gene: TRBV15
j_gene: TRBJ1-1

CDR3aa: CASSTGHPSGANVLTF
v_gene: TRBV3-1/TRBV3-2
j_gene: TRBJ2-6

CDR3aa: CASRLRDTSPYEQYF
v_gene: TRBV6-5
j_gene: TRBJ2-7

CDR3aa: CASSMGPLANYGYTF
v_gene: TRBV19
j_gene: TRBJ1-2

CDR3aa: CASSRGTGGFTGANVLTF
v_gene: TRBV19
j_gene: TRBJ2-6

CDR3aa: CASSRDGGNQPQHF
v_gene: TRBV6-5
j_gene: TRBJ1-5

CDR3aa: CASSEVRGSEAFF
v_gene: TRBV2
j_gene: TRBJ1-1

CDR3aa: CASSPSGIGDNSPLHF
v_gene: TRBV19
j_gene: TRBJ1-6

CDR3aa: CASSVIREKLFF
v_gene: TRBV19
j_gene: TRBJ1-4

CDR3aa: CASSERGLGYEQYF
v_gene: TRBV2
j_gene: TRBJ2-7

CDR3aa: CASSQDSRVYRGQGEGYTF
v_gene: TRBV3-1/TRBV3-2
j_gene: TRBJ1-2

CDR3aa: CASSYVAGGTRDTQYF
v_gene: TRBV6-6
j_gene: TRBJ2-3

CDR3aa: CASRRQRWETQYF
v_gene: TRBV6-5
j_gene: TRBJ2-5

CDR3aa: CASSYRGGGQPQHF
v_gene: TRBV6-5
j_gene: TRBJ1-5

CDR3aa: CASSETGTVDTEAFF
v_gene: TRBV2
j_gene: TRBJ1-1

CDR3aa: CASSLGRQGLSYEQYF
v_gene: TRBV7-2
j_gene: TRBJ2-7

CDR3aa: CASSPMGVDYGYTF
v_gene: TRBV2
j_gene: TRBJ1-2

CDR3aa: CASSTGGRGRNGYTF
v_gene: TRBV6-5
j_gene: TRBJ1-2

CDR3aa: CASSPTGGGGYTF
v_gene: TRBV4-2
j_gene: TRBJ1-2

CDR3aa: CASSWGQGIDEQYF
v_gene: TRBV5-6
j_gene: TRBJ2-7

CDR3aa: CASSPGGPNNSPLHF
v_gene: TRBV18
j_gene: TRBJ1-6

CDR3aa: CASSKRGTGDNEKLFF
v_gene: TRBV2
j_gene: TRBJ1-4

CDR3aa: CASSYSGISGAEAFF
v_gene: TRBV6-6
j_gene: TRBJ1-1